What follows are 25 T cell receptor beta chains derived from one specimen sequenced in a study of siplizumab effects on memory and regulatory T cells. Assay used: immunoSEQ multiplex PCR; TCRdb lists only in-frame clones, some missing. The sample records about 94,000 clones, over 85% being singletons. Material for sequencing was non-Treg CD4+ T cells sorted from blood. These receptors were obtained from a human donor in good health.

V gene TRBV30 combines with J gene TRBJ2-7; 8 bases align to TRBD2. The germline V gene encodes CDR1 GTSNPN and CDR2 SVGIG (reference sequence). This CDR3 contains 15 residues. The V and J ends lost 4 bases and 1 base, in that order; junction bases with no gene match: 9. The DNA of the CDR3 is TGTGCCTGGACGGCCGGGACTAGGGGTTCCTACGAGCAGTACTTC. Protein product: CAWTAGTRGSYEQYF. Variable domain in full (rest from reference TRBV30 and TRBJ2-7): SQTIHQWPATLVQPVGSPLSLECTVEGTSNPNLYWYRQAAGRGLQLLFYSVGIGQISSEVPQNLSASRPQDRQFILSSKKLLLSDSGFYLCAWTAGTRGSYEQYFGPGTRLTVT.

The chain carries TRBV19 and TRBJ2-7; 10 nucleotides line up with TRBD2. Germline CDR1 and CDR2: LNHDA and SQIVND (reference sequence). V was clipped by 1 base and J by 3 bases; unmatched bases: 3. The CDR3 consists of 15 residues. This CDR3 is CASSIGTSGIYEQYF. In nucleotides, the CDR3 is TGTGCCAGTAGTATAGGGACTAGCGGTATCTACGAGCAGTACTTC.

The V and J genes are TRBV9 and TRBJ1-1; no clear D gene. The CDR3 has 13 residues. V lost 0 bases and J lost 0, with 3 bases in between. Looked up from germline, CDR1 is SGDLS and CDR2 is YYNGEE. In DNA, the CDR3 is TGTGCCAGCAGCGTAGCGGTGAACACTGAAGCTTTCTTT. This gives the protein CASSVAVNTEAFF. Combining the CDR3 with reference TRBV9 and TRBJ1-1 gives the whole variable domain DSGVTQTPKHLITATGQRVTLRCSPRSGDLSVYWYQQSLDQGLQFLIQYYNGEERAKGNILERFSAQQFPDLHSELNLSSLELGDSALYFCASSVAVNTEAFFGQGTRLTVV.

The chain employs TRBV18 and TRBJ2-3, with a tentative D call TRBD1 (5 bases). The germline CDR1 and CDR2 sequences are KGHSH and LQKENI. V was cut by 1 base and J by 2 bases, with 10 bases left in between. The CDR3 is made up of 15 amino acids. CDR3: CASSPRGGYTDTQYF. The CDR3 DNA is TGTGCCAGCTCACCACGGGGCGGATACACAGATACGCAGTATTTT.

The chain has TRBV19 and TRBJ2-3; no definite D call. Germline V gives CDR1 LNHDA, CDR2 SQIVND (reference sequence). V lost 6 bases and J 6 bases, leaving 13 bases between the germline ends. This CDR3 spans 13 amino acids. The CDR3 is CASSGRHLDTQYF. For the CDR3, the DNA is TGTGCCAGTAGCGGCCGACACTTGGATACGCAGTATTTT. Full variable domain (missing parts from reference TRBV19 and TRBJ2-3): DGGITQSPKYLFRKEGQNVTLSCEQNLNHDAMYWYRQDPGQGLRLIYYSQIVNDFQKGDIAEGYSVSREKKESFPLTVTSAQKNPTAFYLCASSGRHLDTQYFGPGTRLTVL.

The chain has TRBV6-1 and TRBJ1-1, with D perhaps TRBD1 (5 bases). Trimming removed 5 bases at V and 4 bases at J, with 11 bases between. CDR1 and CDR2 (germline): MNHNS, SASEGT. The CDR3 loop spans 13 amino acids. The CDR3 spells CASSLSGATEAFF. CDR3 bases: TGTGCCAGCAGTTTAAGTGGGGCCACTGAAGCTTTCTTT.

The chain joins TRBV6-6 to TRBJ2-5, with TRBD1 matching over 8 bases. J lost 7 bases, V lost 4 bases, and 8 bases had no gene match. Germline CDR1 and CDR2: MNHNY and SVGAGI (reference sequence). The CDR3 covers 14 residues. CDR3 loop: CASSSQGAWGTQYF. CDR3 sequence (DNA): TGTGCCAGCAGTTCCCAGGGGGCATGGGGGACCCAGTACTTC.

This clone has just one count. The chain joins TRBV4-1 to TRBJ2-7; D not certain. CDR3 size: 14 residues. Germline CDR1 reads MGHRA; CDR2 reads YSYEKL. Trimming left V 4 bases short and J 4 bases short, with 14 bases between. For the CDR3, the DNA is TGCGCCAGCAGCCTGGAACTTTTGGGTTACGAGCAGTACTTC. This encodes CASSLELLGYEQYF.

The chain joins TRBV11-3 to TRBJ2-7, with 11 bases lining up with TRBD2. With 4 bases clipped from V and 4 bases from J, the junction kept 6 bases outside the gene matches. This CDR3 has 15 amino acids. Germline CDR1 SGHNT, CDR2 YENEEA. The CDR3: CASSYPLAGEYEQYF. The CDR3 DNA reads TGTGCCAGCAGCTACCCACTAGCGGGAGAATACGAGCAGTACTTC.

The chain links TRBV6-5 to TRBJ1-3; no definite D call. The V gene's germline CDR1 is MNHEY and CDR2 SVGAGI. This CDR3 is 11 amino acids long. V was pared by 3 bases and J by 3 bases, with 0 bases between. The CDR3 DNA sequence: TGTGCCAGCAGTTATGGAAACACCATATATTTT. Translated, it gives CASSYGNTIYF.

CDR3 loop: CAWPGQGNTGELFF. In DNA form, the CDR3 reads TGTGCCTGGCCGGGACAGGGGAACACCGGGGAGCTGTTTTTT. The chain employs TRBV30 and TRBJ2-2, with 9 nucleotides matching TRBD1. With V trimmed by 5 bases and J by 1 base, 2 bases remained unmatched. The CDR3 has 14 amino acids. CDR1 and CDR2 (germline): GTSNPN, SVGIG (reference sequence).

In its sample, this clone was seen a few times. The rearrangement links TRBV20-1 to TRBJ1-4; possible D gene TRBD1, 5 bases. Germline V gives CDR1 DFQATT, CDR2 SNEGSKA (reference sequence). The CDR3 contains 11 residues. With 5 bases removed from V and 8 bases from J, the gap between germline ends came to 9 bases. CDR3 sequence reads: CSARDEEKLFF. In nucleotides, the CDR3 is TGCAGTGCTCGGGACGAAGAAAAACTGTTTTTT.

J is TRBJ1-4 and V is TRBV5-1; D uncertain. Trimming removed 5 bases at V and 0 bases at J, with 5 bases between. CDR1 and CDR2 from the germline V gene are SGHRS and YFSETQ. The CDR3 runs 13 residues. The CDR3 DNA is TGCGCCAGCAGAGGAGCAACTAATGAAAAACTGTTTTTT. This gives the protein CASRGATNEKLFF.

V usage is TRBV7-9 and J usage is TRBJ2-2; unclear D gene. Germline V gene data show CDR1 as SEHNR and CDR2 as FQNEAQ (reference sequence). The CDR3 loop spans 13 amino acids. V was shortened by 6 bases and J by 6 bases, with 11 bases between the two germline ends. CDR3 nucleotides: TGTGCCAGCAGGGGTGGTGGGCCCGGGGAGCTGTTTTTT. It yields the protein CASRGGGPGELFF.

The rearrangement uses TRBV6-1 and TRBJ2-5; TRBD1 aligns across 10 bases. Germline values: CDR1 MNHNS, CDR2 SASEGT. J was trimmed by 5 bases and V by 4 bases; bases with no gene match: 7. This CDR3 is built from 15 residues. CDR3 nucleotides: TGTGCCAGCAGTGTAAGACAGGGGGCTCGGGAGACCCAGTACTTC. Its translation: CASSVRQGARETQYF.

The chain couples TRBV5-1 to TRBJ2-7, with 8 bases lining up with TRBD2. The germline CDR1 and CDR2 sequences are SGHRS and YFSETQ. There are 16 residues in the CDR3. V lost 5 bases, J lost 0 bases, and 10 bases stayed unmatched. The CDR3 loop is CASRPEGSGGSYEQYF. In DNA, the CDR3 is TGCGCCAGCAGGCCTGAGGGGAGCGGGGGCTCCTACGAGCAGTACTTC.

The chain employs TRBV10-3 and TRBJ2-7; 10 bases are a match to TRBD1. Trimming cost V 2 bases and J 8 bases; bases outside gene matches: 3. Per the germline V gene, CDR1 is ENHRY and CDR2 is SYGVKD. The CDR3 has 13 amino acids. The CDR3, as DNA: TGTGCCATCAGTGAGAGGACAGGGGGTCAGCAGTACTTC. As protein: CAISERTGGQQYF.

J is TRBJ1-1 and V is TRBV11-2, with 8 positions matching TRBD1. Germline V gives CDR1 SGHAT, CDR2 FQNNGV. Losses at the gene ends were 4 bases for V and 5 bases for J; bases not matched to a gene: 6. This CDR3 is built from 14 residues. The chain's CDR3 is CASSSDRVGTEAFF. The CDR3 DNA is TGTGCCAGCAGCTCGGACAGGGTAGGAACTGAAGCTTTCTTT.

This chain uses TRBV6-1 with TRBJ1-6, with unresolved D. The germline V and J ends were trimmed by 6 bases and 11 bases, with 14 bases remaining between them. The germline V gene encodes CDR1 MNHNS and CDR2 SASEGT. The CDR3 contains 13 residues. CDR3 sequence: CASRWTGRAPLHF. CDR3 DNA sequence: TGTGCCAGCAGGTGGACGGGCCGTGCACCCCTCCACTTT.

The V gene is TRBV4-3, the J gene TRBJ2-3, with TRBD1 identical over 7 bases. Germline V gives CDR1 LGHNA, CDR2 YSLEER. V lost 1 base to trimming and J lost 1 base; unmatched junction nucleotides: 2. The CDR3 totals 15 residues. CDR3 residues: CASSQGQGRTDTQYF. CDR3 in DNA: TGCGCCAGCAGCCAAGGACAGGGACGCACAGATACGCAGTATTTT.

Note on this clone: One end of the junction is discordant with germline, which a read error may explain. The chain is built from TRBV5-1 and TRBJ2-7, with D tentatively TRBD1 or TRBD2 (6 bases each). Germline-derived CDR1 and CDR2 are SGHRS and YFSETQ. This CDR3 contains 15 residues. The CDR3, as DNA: TGCGCCAGCAGTTTGGGGGGCAGCTGGGCACTCGAGCAGTACTTC. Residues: CASSLGGSWALEQYF.

CDR3 protein: CASSSRGFYEQYF. The CDR3 DNA sequence: TGCGCCAGCAGCTCGCGGGGTTTCTACGAGCAGTACTTC. V and J are TRBV5-1 and TRBJ2-7, with D possibly being TRBD2 (6 bases). Germline CDR1 SGHRS, CDR2 YFSETQ. There are 13 residues in the CDR3. Trimming left V 3 bases short and J 3 bases short, with 10 bases between.

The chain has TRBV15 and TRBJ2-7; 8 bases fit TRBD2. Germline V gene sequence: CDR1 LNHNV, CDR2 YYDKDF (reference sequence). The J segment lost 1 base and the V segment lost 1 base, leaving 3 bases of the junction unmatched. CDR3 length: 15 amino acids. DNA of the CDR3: TGTGCCACCAGCAGAGGCGGGAGGTTTTCCTACGAGCAGTACTTC. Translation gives CATSRGGRFSYEQYF.

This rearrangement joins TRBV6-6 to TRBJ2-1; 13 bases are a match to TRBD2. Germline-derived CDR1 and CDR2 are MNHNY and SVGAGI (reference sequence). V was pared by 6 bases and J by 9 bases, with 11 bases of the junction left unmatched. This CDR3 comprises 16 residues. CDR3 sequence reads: CASSQPLAGGTVEQFF. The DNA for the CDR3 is TGTGCCAGCAGCCAACCACTAGCGGGGGGGACAGTTGAGCAGTTCTTC.

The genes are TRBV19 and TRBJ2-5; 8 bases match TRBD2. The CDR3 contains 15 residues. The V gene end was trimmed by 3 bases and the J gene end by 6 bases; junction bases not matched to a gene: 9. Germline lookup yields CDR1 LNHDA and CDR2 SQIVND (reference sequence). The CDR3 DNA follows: TGTGCCAGTAGTATGGAGGGACTAGGTATGAAGACCCAGTACTTC. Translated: CASSMEGLGMKTQYF. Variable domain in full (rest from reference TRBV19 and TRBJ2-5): DGGITQSPKYLFRKEGQNVTLSCEQNLNHDAMYWYRQDPGQGLRLIYYSQIVNDFQKGDIAEGYSVSREKKESFPLTVTSAQKNPTAFYLCASSMEGLGMKTQYFGPGTRLLVL.